This is a list of T cell receptor beta chains from one sample in a study of T cell responses to AZD1222 COVID-19 vaccine. Some clones are missing from TCRdb's copy, which holds only in-frame ones; the method was immunoSEQ multiplex PCR. This sample has 120,000 to 150,000 clones, with 85% to 95% found just once. Sequenced material: peripheral blood, taken on day 0 of AZD1222 vaccination. These receptors were taken from an adult in good health. CDR3s include the opening cysteine and the closing phenylalanine or tryptophan. D genes are given only for firm matches. Rows give clone size only sometimes, using once, few, many, or a class for an expanded clone.

j_call | d_call | clone_size | v_call | cdr3_nt | cdr3_aa
TRBJ2-5 | NA | NA | TRBV24-1 | TGTGCCACCAATCGGGACTGGGCTCAAGAGACCCAGTACTTC | CATNRDWAQETQYF
TRBJ2-7 | NA | NA | TRBV3-1/TRBV3-2 | TGTGCCAGCAGCCAGGAGTTTCTACGCGAGCAGTACTTC | CASSQEFLREQYF
TRBJ1-3 | NA | once | TRBV19 | TGTGCCAGTAGTTCCCCCGACAGGCCCGGAAACACCATATATTTT | CASSSPDRPGNTIYF
TRBJ2-4 | NA | NA | TRBV4-3 | TGCGCCAGCAGCCAAGACCCCCGGGACCCAACCAAAAACATTCAGTACTTC | CASSQDPRDPTKNIQYF
TRBJ1-2 | TRBD1 | NA | TRBV25-1 | TGTGCCAGCAGTGACTTTGGGACAGGAGAGCACACCTTC | CASSDFGTGEHTF
TRBJ2-1 | TRBD2 | NA | TRBV12-3/TRBV12-4 | TGTGCCAGCAGTTTTGGCGGGAGGGCGCTGATCTTC | CASSFGGRALIF
TRBJ2-7 | TRBD1 | NA | TRBV27 | TGTGCCAGCAGTTACAGGGGTAGCTACGAGCAGTACTTC | CASSYRGSYEQYF
TRBJ2-7 | TRBD1 | NA | TRBV4-1 | TGCGCCAGCAGCCAGGACAGGGGCTCCTACGAGCAGTACTTC | CASSQDRGSYEQYF
TRBJ2-7 | TRBD2 | NA | TRBV9 | TGTGCCAGCAGCGTAGGACCAGCGGGAGTGGGCGAGCAGTACTTC | CASSVGPAGVGEQYF
TRBJ2-3 | TRBD1 | NA | TRBV7-9 | TGTGCCAGCAGCTCCACAGGGGTAGATACGCAGTATTTT | CASSSTGVDTQYF
TRBJ1-5 | NA | NA | TRBV11-2 | TGTGCCAGCATCCACTCTCCGGTAATGAGCAATCAGCCCCAGCATTTT | CASIHSPVMSNQPQHF
TRBJ2-3 | TRBD2 | NA | TRBV30 | TGTGCCTGGGGACTAGCGGGAGGGCCTCGGGATACGCAGTATTTT | CAWGLAGGPRDTQYF
TRBJ2-5 | TRBD1 | NA | TRBV5-1 | TGCGCCAGCAGCTTGGATGGGACAGCCCAAGAGACCCAGTACTTC | CASSLDGTAQETQYF
TRBJ2-1 | NA | NA | TRBV18 | TGTGCCAGCTCACCACCGCCCAGGCTTGATGTCTCCTACAATGAGCAGTTCTTC | CASSPPPRLDVSYNEQFF
TRBJ1-2 | NA | NA | TRBV5-6 | TGTGCCAGCAGCCTGGCGGGGGAGAGATCTCATGGCTACACCTTC | CASSLAGERSHGYTF
TRBJ1-5 | NA | NA | TRBV14 | TGTGCCAGCAGCCACCAGGGATCTAATCAGCCCCAGCATTTT | CASSHQGSNQPQHF
TRBJ1-1 | NA | NA | TRBV12-3/TRBV12-4 | TGTGCCAGTTCAAGGGTGGGTGAAGCTTTCTTT | CASSRVGEAFF
TRBJ1-3 | NA | NA | TRBV6-1 | TGTGCCAGCAGTGAGGCAAGCCCTGGAAACACCATATATTTT | CASSEASPGNTIYF
TRBJ2-3 | NA | NA | TRBV7-3 | TGTGCCAGCAGCTTAGGGGGCTACACAGATACGCAGTATTTT | CASSLGGYTDTQYF
TRBJ2-7 | NA | NA | TRBV5-8 | TGTGCCAGCAGCTGGGACTTCAAAGACTCTCGGTACTTC | CASSWDFKDSRYF
TRBJ2-5 | NA | NA | TRBV10-3 | TGTGCCATCAGTGCAGCCAGCCAGGAGACCCAGTACTTC | CAISAASQETQYF
TRBJ1-1 | NA | NA | TRBV30 | TGTGCCTGGATTGGCGCTGAAGCTTTCTTT | CAWIGAEAFF
TRBJ2-2 | NA | NA | TRBV6-2/TRBV6-3 | TGTGCCAGCAGCCCGGGGGACACCGGGGAGCTGTTTTTT | CASSPGDTGELFF
TRBJ2-3 | NA | NA | TRBV19 | TGTGCCAGTAGTATTCAAGGCGGGACCTCGCCAGATACGCAGTATTTT | CASSIQGGTSPDTQYF
TRBJ1-1 | NA | NA | TRBV6-5 | TGTGCCAGCAGTTACCGTAGGAACACTGAAGCTTTCTTT | CASSYRRNTEAFF
TRBJ2-7 | NA | NA | TRBV7-6 | TGTGCCAGCAGTTTAACCCAGGGTGCGCTCGAGCAGTACTTC | CASSLTQGALEQYF
TRBJ1-1 | NA | NA | TRBV30 | TGTGCCTGGATGGGGGGGGGCACTGAAGCTTTCTTT | CAWMGGGTEAFF
TRBJ2-1 | NA | NA | TRBV2 | TGTGCCAGCGGCAAAGGGCCTATCGGCGCCAATGAGCAGTTCTTC | CASGKGPIGANEQFF
TRBJ2-1 | TRBD2 | NA | TRBV5-6 | TGTGCCAGCAGCCCTTGGGGGACTAGTGACAATGAGCAGTTCTTC | CASSPWGTSDNEQFF
TRBJ1-1 | NA | once | TRBV19 | TGTGCCAGTAGAAGGGTTGTCTCGAACACTGAAGCTTTCTTT | CASRRVVSNTEAFF
TRBJ2-1 | NA | NA | TRBV30 | TGTGCCTGGAGTTTCGGGCTCTCCTACAATGAGCAGTTCTTC | CAWSFGLSYNEQFF
TRBJ2-7 | NA | NA | TRBV19 | TGTGCCAGTAGTAACAAGGGCGACTACGAGCAGTACTTC | CASSNKGDYEQYF
TRBJ1-2 | TRBD1 | NA | TRBV15 | TGTGCCACCAGCCCGCGGACAGGGGGCGCGTCTGGCTACACCTTC | CATSPRTGGASGYTF
TRBJ1-5 | NA | NA | TRBV6-5 | TGTGCCAGCATGGGAGGAACTCAGCCCCAGCATTTT | CASMGGTQPQHF
TRBJ1-5 | NA | NA | TRBV10-1 | TGCGCCAGCAGTGAAGGGGGTCAGCCCCAGCATTTT | CASSEGGQPQHF
TRBJ2-7 | NA | NA | TRBV4-3 | TGCGCCAGCAGCCAAGATCGAACTAGAGAGGAGCAGTACTTC | CASSQDRTREEQYF
TRBJ2-5 | NA | NA | TRBV5-1 | TGCGCCAGCAGCTTGGAGTCGTCGGGGTTTGAGACCCAGTACTTC | CASSLESSGFETQYF
TRBJ2-1 | TRBD2 | NA | TRBV11-2 | TGTGCCAGCAGCTCCGGACTAGCGGGAGGAACGGATGAGCAGTTCTTC | CASSSGLAGGTDEQFF
TRBJ1-1 | TRBD1 | NA | TRBV7-6 | TGTGCCAGCAGCCCTAACAGGGGGCTAGACACTGAAGCTTTCTTT | CASSPNRGLDTEAFF
TRBJ2-2 | NA | NA | TRBV9 | TGTGCCAGCAGCGCCCCGTCGAACACCGGGGAGCTGTTTTTT | CASSAPSNTGELFF
TRBJ2-3 | TRBD2 | NA | TRBV9 | TGTGCCAGCAACGCGGCTAGCGGGAGAACAGATACGCAGTATTTT | CASNAASGRTDTQYF
TRBJ1-5 | NA | NA | TRBV6-2/TRBV6-3 | TGTGCCAGCGGCCACAGGGGCAATCAGCCCCAGCATTTT | CASGHRGNQPQHF
TRBJ1-3 | NA | once | TRBV6-5 | TGTGCCAGCAGTTACTCAGCATCCTCTGGAAACACCATATATTTT | CASSYSASSGNTIYF
TRBJ2-3 | TRBD2 | NA | TRBV7-9 | TGTGCCAGCAGAGAGAGCGGGGAGGTCAGCACAGATACGCAGTATTTT | CASRESGEVSTDTQYF
TRBJ2-2 | NA | once | TRBV10-3 | TGTGCCATCAGTGAGTCGAGGAGTGGGGGCACCGGGGAGCTGTTTTTT | CAISESRSGGTGELFF
TRBJ2-1 | TRBD2 | NA | TRBV7-2 | TGTGCCAGCAGCACTAGCGGGGGAGCCTACAATGAGCAGTTCTTC | CASSTSGGAYNEQFF
TRBJ2-1 | NA | NA | TRBV6-5 | TGTGCCAGCAGTTATTCGGACCAAGGGGAGCAGTTCTTC | CASSYSDQGEQFF
TRBJ1-6 | NA | NA | TRBV6-5 | TGTGCCAGCGCCACCCGGGACCAGTCACCCCTCCACTTT | CASATRDQSPLHF
TRBJ2-1 | NA | NA | TRBV2 | TGTGCCAGCAGTAAGGGACGGGACAATGAGCAGTTCTTC | CASSKGRDNEQFF
TRBJ1-4 | NA | NA | TRBV7-9 | TGTGCCAGCAGCCGAGGGGGGCTCCATGAAAAACTGTTTTTT | CASSRGGLHEKLFF
TRBJ2-7 | TRBD1 | NA | TRBV3-1/TRBV3-2 | TGTGCCAGCAGCCATCGAGGACAGGGGGGAGGCTACGAGCAGTACTTC | CASSHRGQGGGYEQYF
TRBJ2-5 | TRBD2 | NA | TRBV19 | TGTGCCAGTAGTATAGAAGGGCTAGCGGGCATTCAAGAGACCCAGTACTTC | CASSIEGLAGIQETQYF
TRBJ2-4 | TRBD1 | NA | TRBV5-4 | TGTGCCAGCAGCCGGACAGGAATAGCCAAAAACATTCAGTACTTC | CASSRTGIAKNIQYF
TRBJ2-7 | TRBD1 | NA | TRBV6-5 | TGTGCCAGCACTGGTTGGACAGGGGACAAGTACGAGCAGTACTTC | CASTGWTGDKYEQYF
TRBJ1-1 | NA | NA | TRBV4-3 | TGCGCCAGCAGTCCCGGGACACATAACACTGAAGCTTTCTTT | CASSPGTHNTEAFF
TRBJ2-7 | NA | NA | TRBV6-1 | TGTGCCAGCAGTGAAATGGGGGTCACGTCCTACGAGCAGTACTTC | CASSEMGVTSYEQYF
TRBJ2-3 | NA | NA | TRBV27 | TGTGCCAGCAGTTTCACAGCGTTCGGGGGAGATACGCAGTATTTT | CASSFTAFGGDTQYF
TRBJ2-6 | NA | NA | TRBV18 | TGTGCCAGCTCACCCTCCGGGGTATCTGGGGCCAACGTCCTGACTTTC | CASSPSGVSGANVLTF
TRBJ1-1 | NA | once | TRBV11-2 | TGTGCCAGCAGCTTACTTCGACAGACTGAAGCTTTCTTT | CASSLLRQTEAFF